This T cell receptor (beta chain) came from a study of blood T cell repertoires in COVID-19. The overall study: Donors in the United States, Italy and Spain gave samples during acute or convalescent COVID-19. T cells, B-cell-depleted T cells, or PBMCs supplied cDNA or gDNA.

The CDR3 runs to 14 residues. Germline V gives CDR1 SNHLY, CDR2 FYNNEI. Trimming pared 6 bases from V and 3 bases from J, leaving 12 bases between. Seattle participants joined during active infection and were tracked over time. Authors' methods: Amplification with reference gene primers provided the estimates of nucleated cell counts. Only in-frame clones appear in the TCRdb table, and some are missing; sequencing was by immunoSEQ multiplex PCR. D and trimming were read from the DNA, whereas the V and J calls and clone size are those reported in that table. Altogether about 250,000 clones are present, 65% to 85% being singletons, with the ten largest covering about 15%.

Material for sequencing was peripheral blood. The chain has TRBV2 and TRBJ1-3; D uncertain. The receptor was derived from an older person with COVID-19, enrolled during active disease. The CDR3 region is CASRGSLGGNTIYF. The CDR3 DNA is TGTGCCAGCAGGGGCAGCCTTGGTGGAAACACCATATATTTT.